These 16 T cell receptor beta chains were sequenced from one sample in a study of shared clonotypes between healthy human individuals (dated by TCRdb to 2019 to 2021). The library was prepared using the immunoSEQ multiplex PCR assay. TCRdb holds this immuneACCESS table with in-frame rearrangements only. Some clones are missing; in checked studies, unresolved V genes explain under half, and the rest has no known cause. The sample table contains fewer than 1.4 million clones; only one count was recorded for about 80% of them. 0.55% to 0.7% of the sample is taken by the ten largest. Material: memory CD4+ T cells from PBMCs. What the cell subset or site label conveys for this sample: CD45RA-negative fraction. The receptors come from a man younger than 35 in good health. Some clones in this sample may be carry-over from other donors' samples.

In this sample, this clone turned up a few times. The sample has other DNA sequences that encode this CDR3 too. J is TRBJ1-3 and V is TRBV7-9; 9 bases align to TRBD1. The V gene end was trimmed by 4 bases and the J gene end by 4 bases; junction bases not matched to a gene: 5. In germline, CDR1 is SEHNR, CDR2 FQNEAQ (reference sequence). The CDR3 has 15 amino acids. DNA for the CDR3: TGTGCCAGCAGCTCCTGGACAGGGGTCGGAAACACCATATATTTT. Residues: CASSSWTGVGNTIYF. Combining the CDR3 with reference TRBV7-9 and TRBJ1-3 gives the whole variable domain DTGVSQNPRHKITKRGQNVTFRCDPISEHNRLYWYRQTLGQGPEFLTYFQNEAQLEKSRLLSDRFSAERPKGSFSTLEIQRTEQGDSAMYLCASSSWTGVGNTIYFGEGSWLTVV.

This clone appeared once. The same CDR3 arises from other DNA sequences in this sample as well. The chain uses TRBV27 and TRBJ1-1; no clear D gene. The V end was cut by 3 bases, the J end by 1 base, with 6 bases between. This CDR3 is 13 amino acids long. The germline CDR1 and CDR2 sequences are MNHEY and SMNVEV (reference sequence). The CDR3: CASSFPGNTEAFF. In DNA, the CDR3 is TGTGCCAGCAGTTTCCCGGGGAACACTGAAGCTTTCTTT.

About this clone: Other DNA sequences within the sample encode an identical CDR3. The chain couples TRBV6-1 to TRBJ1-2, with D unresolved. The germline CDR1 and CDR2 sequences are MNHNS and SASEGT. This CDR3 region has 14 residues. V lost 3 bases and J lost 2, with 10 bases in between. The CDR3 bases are TGTGCCAGCAGTGAGGTCGGGAGAAACTATGGCTACACCTTC. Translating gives CASSEVGRNYGYTF.

CDR3 DNA sequence: TGCGCCAGCAGCTTGACTTGGGCGGAGAACTCTGGAAACACCATATATTTT. Its protein product is CASSLTWAENSGNTIYF. The chain joins TRBV5-1 to TRBJ1-3; the D is unclear. Trimming stripped 1 base from V and 0 bases from J, with 14 bases between. This CDR3 is built from 17 residues. Germline CDR1 SGHRS, CDR2 YFSETQ. The variable domain in full, completed from reference TRBV5-1 and TRBJ1-3, reads KAGVTQTPRYLIKTRGQQVTLSCSPISGHRSVSWYQQTPGQGLQFLFEYFSETQRNKGNFPGRFSGRQFSNSRSEMNVSTLELGDSALYLCASSLTWAENSGNTIYFGEGSWLTVV.

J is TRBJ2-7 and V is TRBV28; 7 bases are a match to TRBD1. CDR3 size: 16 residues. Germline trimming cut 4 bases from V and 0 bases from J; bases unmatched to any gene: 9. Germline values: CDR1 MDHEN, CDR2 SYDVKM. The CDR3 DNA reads TGTGCCAGCAGTTCGCTCGGGACAGCTAGCTCCTACGAGCAGTACTTC. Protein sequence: CASSSLGTASSYEQYF. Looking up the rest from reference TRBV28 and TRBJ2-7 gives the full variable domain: DVKVTQSSRYLVKRTGEKVFLECVQDMDHENMFWYRQDPGLGLRLIYFSYDVKMKEKGDIPEGYSVSREKKERFSLILESASTNQTSMYLCASSSLGTASSYEQYFGPGTRLTVT.

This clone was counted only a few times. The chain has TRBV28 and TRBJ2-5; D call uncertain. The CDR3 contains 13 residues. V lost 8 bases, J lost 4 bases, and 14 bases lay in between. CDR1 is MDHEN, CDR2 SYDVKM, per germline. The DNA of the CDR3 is TGTGCCAGCGAAAGTAGAGTAGGAGAGACCCAGTACTTC. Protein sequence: CASESRVGETQYF.

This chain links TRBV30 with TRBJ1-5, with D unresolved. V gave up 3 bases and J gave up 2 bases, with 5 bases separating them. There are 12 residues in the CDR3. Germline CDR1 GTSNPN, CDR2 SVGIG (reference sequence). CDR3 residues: CAWSGGNQPQHF. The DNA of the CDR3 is TGTGCCTGGAGCGGCGGCAATCAGCCCCAGCATTTT.

CDR3 DNA sequence: TGTGCCAGCAGCTTGGGGACGGGACGGTCCTATGGCTACACCTTC. Protein product: CASSLGTGRSYGYTF. The chain uses TRBV7-8 and TRBJ1-2; tentative D call: TRBD1 (5 bases). The CDR3 covers 15 residues. Per germline, CDR1 SGHVS and CDR2 FQNEAQ. V was shortened by 3 bases and J by 4 bases, with 15 bases between the two germline ends.

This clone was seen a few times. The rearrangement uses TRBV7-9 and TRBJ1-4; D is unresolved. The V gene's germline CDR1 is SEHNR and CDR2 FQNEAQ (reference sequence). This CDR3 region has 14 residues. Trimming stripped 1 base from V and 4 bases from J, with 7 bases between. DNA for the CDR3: TGTGCCAGCAGCTTAGGTCTGAATAATGAAAAACTGTTTTTT. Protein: CASSLGLNNEKLFF.

The CDR3 protein is CASSRETGNYGYTF. The CDR3 DNA reads as TGTGCCAGCAGTAGGGAGACGGGGAACTATGGCTACACCTTC. V usage is TRBV28 and J usage is TRBJ1-2; D not resolved. The CDR3 extends over 14 amino acids. Germline V gene sequence: CDR1 MDHEN, CDR2 SYDVKM. With 5 bases removed from V and 2 bases from J, the gap between germline ends came to 12 bases.

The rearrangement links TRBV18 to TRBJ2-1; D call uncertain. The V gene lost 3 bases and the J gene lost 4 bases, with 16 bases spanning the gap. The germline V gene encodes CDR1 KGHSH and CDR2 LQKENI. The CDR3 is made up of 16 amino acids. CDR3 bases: TGTGCCAGCTCACCCGAAGCACTTTTATTTTACAATGAGCAGTTCTTC. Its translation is CASSPEALLFYNEQFF.

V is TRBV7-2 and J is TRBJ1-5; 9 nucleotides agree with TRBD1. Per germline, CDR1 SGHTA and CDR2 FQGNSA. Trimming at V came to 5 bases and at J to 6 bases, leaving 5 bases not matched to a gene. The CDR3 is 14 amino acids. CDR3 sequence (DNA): TGTGCCAGCAGCCCAGGGACAGGGATTCAGCCCCAGCATTTT. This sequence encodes CASSPGTGIQPQHF.

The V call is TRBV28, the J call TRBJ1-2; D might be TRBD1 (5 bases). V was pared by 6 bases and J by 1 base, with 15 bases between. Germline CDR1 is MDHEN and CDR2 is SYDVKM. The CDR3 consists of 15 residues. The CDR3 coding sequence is TGTGCCAGCAGCTCGTGGGGGTCGGGTAACTATGGCTACACCTTC. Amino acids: CASSSWGSGNYGYTF.

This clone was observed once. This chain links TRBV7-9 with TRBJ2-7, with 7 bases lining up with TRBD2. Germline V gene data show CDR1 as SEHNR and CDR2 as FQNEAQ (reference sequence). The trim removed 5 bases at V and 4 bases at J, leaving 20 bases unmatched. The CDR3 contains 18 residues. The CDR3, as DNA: TGTGCCAGCAGCCGCTTTATAGCGGGTTCCCCTGGGGGTTACGAGCAGTACTTC. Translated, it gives CASSRFIAGSPGGYEQYF.

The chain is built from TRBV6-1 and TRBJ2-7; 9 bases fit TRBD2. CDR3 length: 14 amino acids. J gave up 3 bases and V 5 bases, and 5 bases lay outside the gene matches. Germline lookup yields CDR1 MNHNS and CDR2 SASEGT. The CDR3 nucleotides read TGTGCCAGCAGTCACCCTAGCGGGATCTACGAGCAGTACTTC. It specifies CASSHPSGIYEQYF.

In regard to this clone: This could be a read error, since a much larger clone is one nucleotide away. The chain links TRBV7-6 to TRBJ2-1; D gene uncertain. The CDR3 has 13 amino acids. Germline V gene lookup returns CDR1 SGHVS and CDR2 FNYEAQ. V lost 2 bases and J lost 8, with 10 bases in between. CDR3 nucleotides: TGTGCCAGCAGCTTACTGTGGGCGGATGAGCAGTTCTTC. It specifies CASSLLWADEQFF.